This T cell receptor beta chain appears in the sequencing data of a study of shared clonotypes between healthy human individuals. About the research overall: Each donor's CD8 memory used one plate, CD8 naive two, each CD4 subset three. Study findings and constraints: Some naive CD4 clonotypes, roughly 4.8%, turned up in common across several donors. Non-shared clonotypes displayed generation probabilities falling below those of clonotypes present in all four donors.

The repertoire was sequenced with immunoSEQ multiplex PCR; TCRdb's copy has only in-frame clones and lacks some. The table records 1.5 million to 2.5 million clones, approximately 94% of them present only once. CDR1 is PRHDT, CDR2 FYEKMQ, per germline (reference sequence). This CDR3 comprises 18 residues. The V and J ends lost 3 bases and 2 bases, in that order; junction bases with no gene match: 8. The naive CD8 population came from CD45RO-negative cells selected for CCR7, without terminally differentiated effector memory CD45RA+ cells. Every one of the donors was a Caucasian adult that lived in Nashville, Tennessee. A note on this clone: Its target is unknown.

This receptor was identified in a man between 18 and 35 years old in good health. The genes are TRBV13 and TRBJ2-5, with 14 bases lining up with TRBD2. Sequenced: naive CD8+ T cells sorted from blood. The CDR3: CASSLGTSGSPMQETQYF. The CDR3 DNA is TGTGCCAGCAGCTTGGGGACTAGCGGGAGTCCGATGCAAGAGACCCAGTACTTC.